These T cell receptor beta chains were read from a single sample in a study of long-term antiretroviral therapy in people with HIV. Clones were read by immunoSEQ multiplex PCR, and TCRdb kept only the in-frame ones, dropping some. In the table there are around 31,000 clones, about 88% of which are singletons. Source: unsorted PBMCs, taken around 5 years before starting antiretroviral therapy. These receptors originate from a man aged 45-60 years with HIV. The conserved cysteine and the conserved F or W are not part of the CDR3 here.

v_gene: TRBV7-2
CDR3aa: ASKPKVSGSSEQF

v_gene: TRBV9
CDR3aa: ASSVTGQGAQEQF

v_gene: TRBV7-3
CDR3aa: ASSQRGGALNEQY

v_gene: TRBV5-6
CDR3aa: ASSNPSGGAGNEQF

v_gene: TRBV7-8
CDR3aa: ASSLVIWPAGGSYEQY

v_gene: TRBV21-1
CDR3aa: ASSKQPGTRGRY

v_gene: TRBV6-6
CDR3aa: ATRQEALYGYT

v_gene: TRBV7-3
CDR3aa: ASKSFGYNEQF

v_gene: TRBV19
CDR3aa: ASTSSGGSVVQY

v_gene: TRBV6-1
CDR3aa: ASSATGSEQF

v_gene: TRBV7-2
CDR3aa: ASSLAPQGPYGYT

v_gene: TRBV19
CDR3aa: ASSWGLSSYEQY

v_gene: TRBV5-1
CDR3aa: ASSFLGSYEQY

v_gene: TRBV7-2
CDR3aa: ASSLGRVGEKLF

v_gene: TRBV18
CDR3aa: ASSFTRLRNTDTQY

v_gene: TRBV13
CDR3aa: ASSPGGAFGGNTIY

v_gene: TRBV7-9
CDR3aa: ASSSSGRGSTDTQY

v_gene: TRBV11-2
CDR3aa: ASSPLFGGSGANVLT

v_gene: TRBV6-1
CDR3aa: ASSERAGSSYNSPLH

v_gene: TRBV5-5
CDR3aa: ASSPGTVGETQY

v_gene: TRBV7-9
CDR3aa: ASSWTGAAYEQY

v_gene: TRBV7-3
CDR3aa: ASSRTSGANTGELF

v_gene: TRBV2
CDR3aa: ASSDMTGGTKPQH

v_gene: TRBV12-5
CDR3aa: ATRGRNTGELF

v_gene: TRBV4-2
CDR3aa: ASSQVGSRERREQY

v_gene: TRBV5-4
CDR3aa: ASSLNEGATEAF

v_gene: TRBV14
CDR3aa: ASSRDLYNEQF

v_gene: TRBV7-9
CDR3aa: ASTPWGLAEAYEQY

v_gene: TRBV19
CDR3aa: ASRKGGGQETQY

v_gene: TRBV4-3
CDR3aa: ASSQGLKETQY

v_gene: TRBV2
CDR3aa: ASSYRLEAEQY

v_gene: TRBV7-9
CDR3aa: ASSGNEAF

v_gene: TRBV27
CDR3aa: ARLIYNEQF

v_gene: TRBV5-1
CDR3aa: ASSLGGSGSEKLF

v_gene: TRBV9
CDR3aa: ASSVDASDVWRLSGANVLT

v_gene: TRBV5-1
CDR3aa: ASSSQGDLYGYT

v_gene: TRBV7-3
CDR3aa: ASSLIFSGELF

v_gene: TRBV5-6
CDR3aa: ASSFMSDYPRSEQF

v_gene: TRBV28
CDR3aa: ASSLGDSYSNQPQH

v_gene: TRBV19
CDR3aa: ASSVTRTPTKTQY

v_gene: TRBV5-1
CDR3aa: ASSPGQGTYNEQF

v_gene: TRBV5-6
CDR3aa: ASSPGLAGAWNEQY

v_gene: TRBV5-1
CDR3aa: ASSPSPNEKLF

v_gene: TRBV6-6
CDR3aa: ASRPYTGGDGNTIY

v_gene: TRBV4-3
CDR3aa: ASSQEVPGQSYGYT

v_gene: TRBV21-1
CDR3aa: ASSAQRAPRECRYEQY

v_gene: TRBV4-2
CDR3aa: ASTSGSSYNEQF

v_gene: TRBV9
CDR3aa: ASSFPSGTTGIGELF

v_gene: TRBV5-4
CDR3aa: ASSRTGGSQETQY

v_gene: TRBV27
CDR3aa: ASSLLMGNQPQH

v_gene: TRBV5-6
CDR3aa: ASSLAVFGYSNTGELF

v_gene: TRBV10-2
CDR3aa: ASRPTGGSGGAADTQY

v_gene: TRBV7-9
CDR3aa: ASSRGMNEKLF

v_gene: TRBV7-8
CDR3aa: ASTDGGTEAF

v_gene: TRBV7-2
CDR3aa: ASSFRGVGGYT

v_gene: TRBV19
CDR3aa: ASEPPGFEGEKLF

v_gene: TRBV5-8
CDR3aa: ASSRGGGSTDTQY

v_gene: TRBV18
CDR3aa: ASSPILPTANEKLF

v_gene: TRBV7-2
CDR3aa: ASSPGLAGASYEQY

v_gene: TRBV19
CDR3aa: ASKGSGTSNIQY